These 30 T cell receptor beta chains originate from one sample sequenced in a study of blood T cell repertoires in COVID-19. Sequencing was performed with immunoSEQ multiplex PCR; in TCRdb, only in-frame clones are kept and a portion is missing. Here the sample spans 180,000 or so clones, around nine tenths being singletons. Sequenced: peripheral blood. The receptors shown here come from a man younger than 35 with active or convalescent COVID-19.

V is TRBV10-3 and J is TRBJ1-5; 8 bases fit TRBD1. V lost 0 bases, J lost 9 bases, and 16 bases stayed unmatched. This CDR3 comprises 18 residues. CDR1 is ENHRY, CDR2 SYGVKD, per germline. This CDR3 is CAISESGALETGEVPQHF. CDR3 nucleotide sequence: TGTGCCATCAGTGAGTCCGGCGCGCTAGAGACAGGGGAGGTGCCCCAGCATTTT.

This clone was seen a few times. The gene calls are TRBV29-1 and TRBJ1-1; 8 bases fit TRBD1. This CDR3 region has 14 residues. Losses at the gene ends were 7 bases for V and 5 bases for J; bases not matched to a gene: 12. Germline V gene lookup returns CDR1 SQVTM and CDR2 ANQGSEA. CDR3 protein: CSAAVSQGGTEAFF. The CDR3 coding sequence is TGCAGCGCCGCGGTATCACAGGGGGGGACTGAAGCTTTCTTT.

The CDR3: CASSITRSGELFF. Here the CDR3 DNA reads TGTGCCAGTAGTATTACTCGCTCGGGGGAGCTGTTTTTT. V usage is TRBV19 and J usage is TRBJ2-2; no clear D. The CDR3 runs 13 residues. V lost 3 bases and J lost 8, with 10 bases in between. Germline V CDR1 and CDR2: LNHDA, SQIVND (reference sequence).

The chain carries TRBV12-3 or TRBV12-4 and TRBJ2-3, with 9 bases fitting TRBD2. Trimming removed 5 bases from V and 9 bases from J; junction bases left unmatched: 3. There are 12 residues in the CDR3. The CDR3 reads CASSPLAGTQYF. CDR3 DNA: TGTGCCAGCAGTCCGCTAGCGGGAACGCAGTATTTT.

The chain recombines TRBV11-3 with TRBJ2-7; TRBD2 matches 7 bases. Unmatched junction bases numbered 2, after V lost 1 base and J lost 2 bases. Germline values: CDR1 SGHNT, CDR2 YENEEA. The CDR3 is 14 residues long. This CDR3 is CASSLVSGTYEQYF. CDR3 DNA: TGTGCCAGCAGCTTAGTAAGCGGGACCTACGAGCAGTACTTC.

A note on this clone: Within the sample, other DNA sequences also encode this same CDR3. The chain is built from TRBV18 and TRBJ2-1; 12 nucleotides line up with TRBD2. The CDR3 has 16 residues. From germline, CDR1 is KGHSH and CDR2 LQKENI. The V segment lost 3 bases and the J segment 4 bases; nucleotides outside the gene matches: 4. The CDR3 nucleotides are TGTGCCAGCTCACCTGGGACTAGCGGGCGATACAATGAGCAGTTCTTC. It codes for CASSPGTSGRYNEQFF.

The J gene is TRBJ1-3, the V gene TRBV6-6; 7 bases are shared with TRBD1. The CDR3 extends over 15 amino acids. The germline CDR1 and CDR2 sequences are MNHNY and SVGAGI (reference sequence). V shed 6 bases and J 2 bases; nucleotides not matched to a gene: 7. CDR3 bases: TGTGCCAGCAGAACCAAAACAGGGGCTGGAAACACCATATATTTT. Its protein is CASRTKTGAGNTIYF.

The rearrangement uses TRBV19 and TRBJ1-4; D is perhaps TRBD1 (6 bases). V was trimmed by 5 bases and J by 10 bases, leaving 14 bases between them. The CDR3 contains 13 residues. Germline CDR1 and CDR2: LNHDA and SQIVND (reference sequence). Here the CDR3 DNA reads TGTGCCAGTAGTCCCGATGGGGGCGGAAAACTGTTTTTT. Protein: CASSPDGGGKLFF.

This clone was observed a single time. The chain has TRBV30 and TRBJ2-1; 9 bases match TRBD1. There are 15 residues in the CDR3. The V gene's germline CDR1 is GTSNPN and CDR2 SVGIG (reference sequence). J gave up 3 bases and V 1 base, and 4 bases lay outside the gene matches. The CDR3 DNA reads TGTGCCTGGAGTGCGGGACAGGGTGACTACAATGAGCAGTTCTTC. The encoded protein is CAWSAGQGDYNEQFF.

The chain links TRBV11-3 to TRBJ2-3; a possible D gene is TRBD2 (5 bases). Per germline, CDR1 SGHNT and CDR2 YENEEA. V lost 7 bases and J 1 base, leaving 15 bases between the germline ends. The CDR3 loop spans 15 amino acids. For the CDR3, the DNA is TGTGCCAGCACTCTGGGGTGGCGGGGCACAGATACGCAGTATTTT. It yields the protein CASTLGWRGTDTQYF.

The chain has TRBV5-1 and TRBJ1-5; a weak D match, TRBD1 (5 bases). V lost 5 bases to trimming and J lost 3 bases, with 9 bases between them. The CDR3 spans 13 residues. The germline V gene has CDR1 SGHRS and CDR2 YFSETQ. The CDR3 region is CASRRGVNQPQHF. The CDR3 nucleotides read TGCGCCAGCAGAAGGGGCGTCAATCAGCCCCAGCATTTT.

This chain uses TRBV4-3 with TRBJ1-1, with a tentative D call TRBD1 (6 bases). CDR3 length: 17 residues. The V end lost 3 bases, the J end lost 0 bases, and 17 bases lay between the germline ends. Germline CDR1 is LGHNA and CDR2 is YSLEER. CDR3 coding DNA: TGCGCCAGCAGCCAGGCTATACAGGGAGTGGTGAACACTGAAGCTTTCTTT. Its translation: CASSQAIQGVVNTEAFF.

The CDR3 bases are TGTGCCAGTAGTATATCTCCTGGGGGGGCTCTCCAGCCCCAGCATTTT. This sequence encodes CASSISPGGALQPQHF. This chain uses TRBV19 with TRBJ1-5; TRBD1 is a possible D gene (6 bases). The germline V and J ends were trimmed by 2 bases and 7 bases, with 18 bases remaining between them. Germline V lookup: CDR1 LNHDA, CDR2 SQIVND (reference sequence). This CDR3 has 16 residues.

A single count supports this clone. Different DNA sequences within this sample yield the same CDR3. V gene TRBV28 combines with J gene TRBJ1-1, with TRBD1 as a possible D gene (5 bases). There are 14 residues in the CDR3. V lost 1 base to trimming and J lost 4 bases, with 10 bases between them. Germline lookup yields CDR1 MDHEN and CDR2 SYDVKM. CDR3 in DNA: TGTGCCAGCAGTTTATTTCGGGGGAGCACTGAAGCTTTCTTT. Its protein is CASSLFRGSTEAFF.

CDR3 sequence: CASSPRKGQPTSGRTEAFF. The CDR3 DNA is TGTGCCAGCAGTCCCCGGAAGGGACAGCCGACATCTGGGAGGACTGAAGCTTTCTTT. J is TRBJ1-1 and V is TRBV6-6; 7 bases are a match to TRBD1. Germline CDR1 reads MNHNY; CDR2 reads SVGAGI (reference sequence). The length of the CDR3 is 19 residues. V trimming: 5 bases; J trimming: 5 bases; junction bases outside the gene matches: 23.

This chain links TRBV6-2 or TRBV6-3 with TRBJ2-7; tentatively, D is TRBD1 (5 bases). The CDR3 extends over 14 amino acids. V lost 7 bases and J 4 bases, leaving 17 bases between the germline ends. The germline gives CDR1 MNHEY, CDR2 SVGEGT. CDR3 sequence: CASNPGRVGYEQYF. CDR3 DNA sequence: TGTGCCAGCAACCCGGGCAGGGTCGGGTACGAGCAGTACTTC.

V and J are TRBV28 and TRBJ1-5; D uncertain. The CDR3 is 11 residues long. Germline lookup yields CDR1 MDHEN and CDR2 SYDVKM. Trimming took 5 bases from V and 9 from J, leaving 8 bases between them. CDR3 loop: CASSQNLPQHF. CDR3 DNA: TGTGCCAGCAGTCAAAACTTGCCCCAGCATTTT.

The rearrangement uses TRBV25-1 and TRBJ1-2, with 7 bases that match TRBD1. The CDR3 covers 14 residues. V gave up 2 bases and J gave up 4 bases; unmatched junction bases: 4. Germline V gives CDR1 MGHDK, CDR2 SYGVNS. CDR3 DNA sequence: TGTGCCAGCAGTGAACTGGGGACAGCCTATGGCTACACCTTC. It yields the protein CASSELGTAYGYTF.

The CDR3, as DNA: TGCGCCAGCAGCTTCGGCGGTAGAAGCACTGAAGCTTTCTTT. Translating gives CASSFGGRSTEAFF. The rearrangement links TRBV5-1 to TRBJ1-1; D unresolved. V lost 2 bases and J 4 bases, leaving 12 bases between the germline ends. The CDR3 is 14 amino acids. The germline V gene has CDR1 SGHRS and CDR2 YFSETQ. Complete variable domain (other parts from reference TRBV5-1 and TRBJ1-1): KAGVTQTPRYLIKTRGQQVTLSCSPISGHRSVSWYQQTPGQGLQFLFEYFSETQRNKGNFPGRFSGRQFSNSRSEMNVSTLELGDSALYLCASSFGGRSTEAFFGQGTRLTVV.

This chain's CDR3 is CASSLGQIYEQYV. CDR3 DNA: TGTGCCAGCAGCTTGGGACAGATCTACGAGCAGTACGTC. The chain carries TRBV7-2 and TRBJ2-7, with 7 bases that match TRBD1. CDR1 and CDR2 from the germline V gene are SGHTA and FQGNSA. V gave up 3 bases and J gave up 3 bases; unmatched junction bases: 2. There are 13 residues in the CDR3.

V gene TRBV19 combines with J gene TRBJ1-1; D may be TRBD1 (6 bases). The CDR3 loop spans 14 amino acids. Germline V gene sequence: CDR1 LNHDA, CDR2 SQIVND (reference sequence). V gave up 3 bases and J gave up 4 bases, with 12 bases separating them. The CDR3 DNA follows: TGTGCCAGTAGTATGCCGGACAGACCCACTGAAGCTTTCTTT. Translated: CASSMPDRPTEAFF.

This chain connects TRBV3-1 (or the pseudogene TRBV3-2) to TRBJ1-2; D gene unclear. This CDR3 is 13 amino acids long. CDR1 and CDR2 (germline): LGHDT, YNNKEL (reference sequence). The V and J ends lost 0 bases and 8 bases respectively, with 10 bases between them. CDR3 region: CASSQEVRTGYTF. CDR3 nucleotides: TGTGCCAGCAGCCAAGAGGTCAGAACAGGCTACACCTTC.

A remark on this clone: At one boundary the junction diverges from the germline segment, which might be a read error. The chain uses TRBV7-7 and TRBJ2-2, with a weak D call TRBD1 (6 bases). The CDR3 consists of 15 residues. Germline CDR1 is SSHAT and CDR2 is FNYEAQ (reference sequence). CDR3 residues: CASSSRQANTGELFF. CDR3 in DNA: TGTGCTAGCAGCTCTAGACAGGCTAACACCGGGGAGCTGTTTTTT.

The chain employs TRBV19 and TRBJ2-5; 8 positions agree with TRBD1. Germline V gene data show CDR1 as LNHDA and CDR2 as SQIVND (reference sequence). The V segment lost 8 bases and the J segment 5 bases; nucleotides outside the gene matches: 10. The CDR3 extends over 14 amino acids. The CDR3 bases are TGTGCCAGTTCCCCCAGGGGGCGCTTGGAGACCCAGTACTTC. Translation gives CASSPRGRLETQYF.

The chain couples TRBV9 to TRBJ1-1; D may be TRBD1 (6 bases). Germline V gene data show CDR1 as SGDLS and CDR2 as YYNGEE. The CDR3 totals 14 residues. Trimming removed 1 base from V and 5 bases from J, with 12 bases in between. The CDR3 coding sequence is TGTGCCAGCAGCGTAAGTCAGGGGAGAACTGAAGCTTTCTTT. Its protein product is CASSVSQGRTEAFF.

This chain connects TRBV7-6 to TRBJ2-5; D possibly corresponds to TRBD2 (6 bases). Trimming left V 5 bases short and J 6 bases short, with 22 bases between. Looked up from germline, CDR1 is SGHVS and CDR2 is FNYEAQ. This CDR3 spans 16 amino acids. CDR3 sequence reads: CASSRRETEGGQTQYF. CDR3 nucleotide sequence: TGTGCCAGCAGCCGCCGGGAGACCGAAGGCGGACAGACCCAGTACTTC.

The rearrangement links TRBV7-2 to TRBJ1-2; no clear D gene. Trimming took off 1 base at V and 3 bases at J, with 6 bases between the two ends. Germline V CDR1 and CDR2: SGHTA, FQGNSA. This CDR3 spans 13 amino acids. The DNA of the CDR3 is TGTGCCAGCAGCTTAGGGCAGTACTATGGCTACACCTTC. Its translation: CASSLGQYYGYTF.

The gene calls are TRBV5-1 and TRBJ2-1; 7 bases are a match to TRBD1. The CDR3 has 17 residues. Trimming cost V 3 bases and J 3 bases; bases outside gene matches: 12. Germline-derived CDR1 and CDR2 are SGHRS and YFSETQ. CDR3 sequence (DNA): TGCGCCAGCAGCTACAGGGGAAAGGATGGTCGCTACAATGAGCAGTTCTTC. Translated, it gives CASSYRGKDGRYNEQFF.

This clone counts as medium-sized. V usage is TRBV27 and J usage is TRBJ2-1; TRBD2 might be the D (5 bases). With 7 bases removed from V and 7 bases from J, the gap between germline ends came to 17 bases. This CDR3 is built from 14 residues. Germline V gene sequence: CDR1 MNHEY, CDR2 SMNVEV (reference sequence). The CDR3, as DNA: TGTGCCAGCACCTCCGGTGTTGCGGGTAATGAGCAGTTCTTC. Its protein product is CASTSGVAGNEQFF.

The chain uses TRBV20-1 and TRBJ2-5; TRBD2 matches 13 bases. V gave up 3 bases and J gave up 2 bases; unmatched junction bases: 6. The CDR3 contains 16 residues. Germline CDR1 reads DFQATT; CDR2 reads SNEGSKA (reference sequence). The CDR3 protein is CSASGGLAGLQETQYF. CDR3 sequence (DNA): TGCAGTGCTAGTGGGGGACTAGCGGGATTACAAGAGACCCAGTACTTC.